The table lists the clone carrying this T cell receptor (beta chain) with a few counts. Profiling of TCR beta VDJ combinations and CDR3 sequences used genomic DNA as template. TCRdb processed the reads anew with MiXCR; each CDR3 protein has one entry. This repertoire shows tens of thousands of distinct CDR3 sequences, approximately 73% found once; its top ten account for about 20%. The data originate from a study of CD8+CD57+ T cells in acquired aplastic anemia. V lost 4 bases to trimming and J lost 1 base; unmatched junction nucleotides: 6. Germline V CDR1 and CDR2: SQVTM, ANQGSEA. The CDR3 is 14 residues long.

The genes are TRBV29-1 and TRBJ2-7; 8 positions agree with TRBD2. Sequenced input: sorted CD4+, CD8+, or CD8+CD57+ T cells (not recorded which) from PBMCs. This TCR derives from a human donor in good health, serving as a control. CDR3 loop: CSVGTSGGSYEQYF. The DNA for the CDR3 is TGCAGCGTTGGGACTTCGGGAGGGTCCTACGAGCAGTACTTC.